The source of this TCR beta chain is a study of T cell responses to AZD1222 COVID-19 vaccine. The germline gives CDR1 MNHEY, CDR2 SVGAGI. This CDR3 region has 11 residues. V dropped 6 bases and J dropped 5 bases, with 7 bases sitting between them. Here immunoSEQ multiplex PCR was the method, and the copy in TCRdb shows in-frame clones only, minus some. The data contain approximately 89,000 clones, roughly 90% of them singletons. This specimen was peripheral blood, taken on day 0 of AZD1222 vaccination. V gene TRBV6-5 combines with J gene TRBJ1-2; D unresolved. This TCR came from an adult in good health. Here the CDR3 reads CASRKDYGYTF. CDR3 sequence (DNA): TGTGCCAGCAGGAAAGATTATGGCTACACCTTC.